This TCR beta chain was identified in a study of T-cell reconstitution after alpha-beta-depleted transplantation in children. This clonotype showed up just a few times. The TCRbeta library was prepared with unique molecular identifiers. TCRdb called the PCR reads again in MiXCR, with one record for every CDR3 protein. The data contain 700,000 or so distinct CDR3 sequences, over 10% of them singletons. Trimming removed 0 bases from V and 7 bases from J, with 16 bases in between. CDR3 length equals 15 residues. Germline CDR1 reads DFQATT; CDR2 reads SNEGSKA (reference sequence). This material consisted of PBMCs, taken before TCRalphabeta/CD19-depleted stem cell transplant. The sequence came from a girl aged 2-10 years with congenital amegakaryocytic thrombocytopenia, due to receive a stem cell transplant. The genes are TRBV20-1 and TRBJ2-1; D might be TRBD2 (6 bases). CDR3 DNA sequence: TGCAGTGCTAGAGATGGGTCTAGCGATTTGAATGAGCAGTTCTTC. Translated, it gives CSARDGSSDLNEQFF.